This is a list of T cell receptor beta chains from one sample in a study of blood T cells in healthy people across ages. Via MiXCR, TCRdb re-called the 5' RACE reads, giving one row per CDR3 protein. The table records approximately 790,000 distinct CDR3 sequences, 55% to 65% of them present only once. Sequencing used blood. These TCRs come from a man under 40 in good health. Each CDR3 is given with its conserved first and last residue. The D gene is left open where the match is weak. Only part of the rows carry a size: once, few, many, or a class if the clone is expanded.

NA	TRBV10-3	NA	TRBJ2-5	TGTGCCACCACGGGCGGGCCGAGCGAGACCCAGTACTTC	CATTGGPSETQYF
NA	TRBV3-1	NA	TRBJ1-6	TGTGCCAGCAGCTCGGACAGCTTATACTCACCCCTCCACTTT	CASSSDSLYSPLHF
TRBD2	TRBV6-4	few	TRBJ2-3	TGTGCCAGCAGTGAGGGTGCTAGCGGGGGCACAGATACGCAGTATTTT	CASSEGASGGTDTQYF
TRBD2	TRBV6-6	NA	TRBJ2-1	TGTGCCAGCAGGGTAGCGGGGGGGTACAATGAGCAGTTCTTC	CASRVAGGYNEQFF
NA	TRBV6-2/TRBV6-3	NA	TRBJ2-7	TGTGCCAGCACCAGGGGCAGAAGCTCCTACGAGCAGTACTTC	CASTRGRSSYEQYF
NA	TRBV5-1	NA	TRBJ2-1	TGCGCCAGCAGAATCAACGCGGGCTCCTACAATGAGCAGTTCTTC	CASRINAGSYNEQFF
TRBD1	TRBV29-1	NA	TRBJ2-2	TGCAGCGCCGGACAGGGTGACACCGGGGAGCTGTTTTTT	CSAGQGDTGELFF
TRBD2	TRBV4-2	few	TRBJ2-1	TGTGCCAGCAGCCAACCTCTACTAGCGCAGACCTACAATGAGCAGTTCTTC	CASSQPLLAQTYNEQFF
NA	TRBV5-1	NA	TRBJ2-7	TGCGCCAGCAGCCCGTACCCGGTCTTGACGGGAATTGTCCGCGAGCAGTACTTC	CASSPYPVLTGIVREQYF
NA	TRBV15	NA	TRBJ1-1	TGTGCCACCAGCAGGACTCCGAACCCTGAAGCTTTCTTT	CATSRTPNPEAFF
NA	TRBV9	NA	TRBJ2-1	TGTGCCAGCAGCGGCGACAATGAGCAGTTCTTC	CASSGDNEQFF
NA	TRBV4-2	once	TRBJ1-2	TGTGCCAGCAGCCAAGGGTCCCGGGACATCTATGGCTACACCTTC	CASSQGSRDIYGYTF
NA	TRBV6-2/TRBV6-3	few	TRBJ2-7	TGTGCCAGCAGTTACTCTGCCGAGCAGTACTTC	CASSYSAEQYF
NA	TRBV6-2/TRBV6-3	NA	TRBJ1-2	TGTGCCAGCAGTAACCTCCTGCAGAGACAGGAAAACTATGGCTACACCTTC	CASSNLLQRQENYGYTF
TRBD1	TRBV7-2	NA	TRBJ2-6	TGTGCCAGCAGCTTACGACAGGGATTTGGGGCCAACGTCCTGACTTTC	CASSLRQGFGANVLTF
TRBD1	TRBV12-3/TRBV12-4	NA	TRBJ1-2	TGTGCCAGCAGTTTCCGGGACAGGACGATCTATGGCTACACCTTC	CASSFRDRTIYGYTF
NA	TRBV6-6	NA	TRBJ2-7	TGTGCCAGCCAGGGGACAACCTACGAGCAGTACTTC	CASQGTTYEQYF
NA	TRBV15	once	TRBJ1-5	TGTGCCACCAGCAGAGATCGGAGGGGCGCCAATCAGCCCCAGCATTTT	CATSRDRRGANQPQHF
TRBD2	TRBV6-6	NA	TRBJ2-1	TGTGCCAGCAGTTACAAAACTAGCGGGAACAATGAGCAGTTCTTC	CASSYKTSGNNEQFF
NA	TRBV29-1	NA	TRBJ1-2	TGCAGCGTTTTGGTGGTTACTGGCCACACCTTC	CSVLVVTGHTF
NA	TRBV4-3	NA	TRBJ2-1	TGCGCCAGCAGCCAAGAAAGGGGATACTACAATGAGCAGTTCTTC	CASSQERGYYNEQFF
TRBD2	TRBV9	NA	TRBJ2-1	TGTGCCAGCAGCGCCTCTAGCGGGGAGTACAATGAGCAGTTCTTC	CASSASSGEYNEQFF
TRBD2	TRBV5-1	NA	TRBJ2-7	TGCGCCAGCAGCGGAGGACGACTAGCGGGGGTCCCCATATACGAGCAGTACTTC	CASSGGRLAGVPIYEQYF
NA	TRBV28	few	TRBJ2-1	TGTGCCAGCAGTCGACTAGTCAATGAGCAGTTCTTC	CASSRLVNEQFF
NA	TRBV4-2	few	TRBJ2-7	TGTGCCAGCAGCCAAGATACATCGGAGGGTTCCTACGAGCAGTACTTC	CASSQDTSEGSYEQYF
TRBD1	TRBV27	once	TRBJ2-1	TGTGCCAGCACCGAGACAGGGGGCTTTGTACAAATCAATGAGCAGTTCTTC	CASTETGGFVQINEQFF
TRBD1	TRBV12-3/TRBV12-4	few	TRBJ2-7	TGTGCCAGCAGCCGCGGACAGGGTCTCTACGAGCAGTACTTC	CASSRGQGLYEQYF
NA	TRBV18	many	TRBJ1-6	TGTGCCAGCTCAGAATCGGGGAGCTCCTATAATTCACCCCTCCACTTT	CASSESGSSYNSPLHF
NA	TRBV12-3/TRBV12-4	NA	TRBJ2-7	TGTGCCAGCAGTACCAACAGGGTTAACTCCTACGAGCAGTACTTC	CASSTNRVNSYEQYF
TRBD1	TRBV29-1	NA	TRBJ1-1	TGCAGCGTTGAACGGGACAGGGGTGTCGCTTTCTTT	CSVERDRGVAFF
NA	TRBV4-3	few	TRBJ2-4	TGCGCCAGCAGCCAAGAAGGGGGGGGGATTCAGTACTTC	CASSQEGGGIQYF
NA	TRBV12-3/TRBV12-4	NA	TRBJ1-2	TGTGCCAGCAGTTTATCAGGGTCCACCAGCTACACCTTC	CASSLSGSTSYTF
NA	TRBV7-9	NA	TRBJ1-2	TGTGCCAGCAGCTCTCCGGGAGGTCACTATGGCTACACCTTC	CASSSPGGHYGYTF
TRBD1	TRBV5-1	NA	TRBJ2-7	TGCGCCAGCAGCCCGGGACAGGGGCTCTCCGAGCAGTACTTC	CASSPGQGLSEQYF
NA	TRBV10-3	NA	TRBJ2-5	TGTGCCATCAGTGAGACGGACGCCGTCGGAGAGACCCAGTACTTC	CAISETDAVGETQYF
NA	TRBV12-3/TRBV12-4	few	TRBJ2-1	TGTGCCAGCAGTTTTGGGGTCGGATACAATGAGCAGTTCTTC	CASSFGVGYNEQFF
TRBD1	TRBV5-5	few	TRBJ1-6	TGTGCCAGCAGGAAACCGGGACAGGGAAATTCACCCCTCCACTTT	CASRKPGQGNSPLHF
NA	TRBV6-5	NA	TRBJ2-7	TGTGCCAGCAAAGGCAGGCCCTACGAGCAGTACTTC	CASKGRPYEQYF
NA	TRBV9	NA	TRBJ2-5	TGTGCCAGCAGCGTAGGAGAGTGGAAAGGAGAGACCCAGTACTTC	CASSVGEWKGETQYF
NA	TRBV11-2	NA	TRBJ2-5	TGTGCCAGCAGCTTAGTGGTAGCAGTCCAAGAGACCCAGTACTTC	CASSLVVAVQETQYF
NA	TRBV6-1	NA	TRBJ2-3	TGTGCCAGCAGTGCTAGCAGGGGCACAGATACGCAGTATTTT	CASSASRGTDTQYF
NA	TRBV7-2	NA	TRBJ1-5	TGTGCCAGCAGCTGGGGGGGTGGGGATGGCAATCAGCCCCAGCATTTT	CASSWGGGDGNQPQHF
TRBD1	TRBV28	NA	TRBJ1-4	TGTGCCAGCTACGCCGGGACAGGGAATCCTAGTGAAAAACTGTTTTTT	CASYAGTGNPSEKLFF